Listed below are T cell receptor beta chains from one sample, sequenced in a study of STAT5B mutations in CD4+ large granular lymphocyte leukemia. Clones were sequenced by immunoSEQ multiplex PCR, and TCRdb holds only the in-frame ones, with some missing. The table includes 20,000 to 25,000 clones, about 71% detected once. The sequenced sample consisted of CD4+ T cells from blood buffy coats. These receptors originate from a human donor in good health. Both conserved end residues are part of each CDR3. Each record gives: V gene, clone size, D gene, J gene, CDR3 protein, CDR3 DNA. A D gene is named only where the DNA matches it firmly. Clone size is given for some rows only: seen once, a few or many times, or a class if the clone is expanded.

v_gene: TRBV2
abundance: .
d_gene: .
j_gene: TRBJ1-3
CDR3aa: CASNPSPGTGNTIYF
CDR3nt: TGTGCCAGCAATCCTTCCCCAGGGACTGGAAACACCATATATTTT

v_gene: TRBV21-1
abundance: few
d_gene: .
j_gene: TRBJ2-5
CDR3aa: CASSPHGRGERETQYF
CDR3nt: TGTGCCAGCAGCCCCCATGGAAGGGGTGAAAGAGAGACCCAGTACTTC

v_gene: TRBV28
abundance: .
d_gene: TRBD1
j_gene: TRBJ1-6
CDR3aa: CASKPGQGSSPLHF
CDR3nt: TGTGCCAGCAAACCGGGACAGGGTTCTTCACCCCTCCACTTT

v_gene: TRBV28
abundance: .
d_gene: .
j_gene: TRBJ1-1
CDR3aa: CASSHRPTEAFF
CDR3nt: TGTGCCAGCAGCCACAGGCCGACTGAAGCTTTCTTT

v_gene: TRBV11-1
abundance: few
d_gene: .
j_gene: TRBJ2-1
CDR3aa: CASSSRGRGNEQFF
CDR3nt: TGTGCCAGCAGCTCGAGGGGGCGGGGTAATGAGCAGTTCTTC

v_gene: TRBV10-3
abundance: .
d_gene: .
j_gene: TRBJ2-5
CDR3aa: CAISVRSAETQYF
CDR3nt: TGTGCCATCAGTGTGAGGTCTGCGGAGACCCAGTACTTC

v_gene: TRBV6-6
abundance: .
d_gene: .
j_gene: TRBJ1-5
CDR3aa: CASSYSGMNQPQHF
CDR3nt: TGTGCCAGCAGTTACTCAGGGATGAATCAGCCCCAGCATTTT

v_gene: TRBV28
abundance: .
d_gene: .
j_gene: TRBJ1-1
CDR3aa: CASNNQITHTEAFF
CDR3nt: TGTGCCAGCAACAATCAGATCACTCACACTGAAGCTTTCTTT

v_gene: TRBV28
abundance: .
d_gene: .
j_gene: TRBJ1-5
CDR3aa: CASSLGGSNQPQHF
CDR3nt: TGTGCCAGCAGTTTAGGAGGTAGCAATCAGCCCCAGCATTTT

v_gene: TRBV6-5
abundance: few
d_gene: .
j_gene: TRBJ1-1
CDR3aa: CASSYRERSTEAFF
CDR3nt: TGTGCCAGCAGTTACCGGGAACGGAGCACTGAAGCTTTCTTT

v_gene: TRBV10-2
abundance: .
d_gene: TRBD1
j_gene: TRBJ2-2
CDR3aa: CASRTGGNTGELFF
CDR3nt: TGCGCCAGCCGAACAGGGGGAAACACCGGGGAGCTGTTTTTT

v_gene: TRBV6-5
abundance: .
d_gene: .
j_gene: TRBJ2-3
CDR3aa: CASRQPGGTDTQYF
CDR3nt: TGTGCCAGCAGACAACCGGGAGGCACAGATACGCAGTATTTT

v_gene: TRBV5-1
abundance: .
d_gene: .
j_gene: TRBJ1-1
CDR3aa: CASSLWADTMNTEAFF
CDR3nt: TGCGCCAGCAGCCTGTGGGCGGACACCATGAACACTGAAGCTTTCTTT

v_gene: TRBV10-2
abundance: .
d_gene: .
j_gene: TRBJ2-7
CDR3aa: CASSTWGGTREQYF
CDR3nt: TGCGCCAGCAGTACTTGGGGGGGCACAAGGGAGCAGTACTTC

v_gene: TRBV4-1
abundance: .
d_gene: .
j_gene: TRBJ2-1
CDR3aa: CASSRNPGHDYNEQFF
CDR3nt: TGCGCCAGCAGCCGCAACCCGGGACATGACTACAATGAGCAGTTCTTC

v_gene: TRBV11-3
abundance: .
d_gene: .
j_gene: TRBJ2-5
CDR3aa: CASSREVGLETQYF
CDR3nt: TGTGCCAGCAGCCGGGAAGTGGGTTTAGAGACCCAGTACTTC

v_gene: TRBV2
abundance: few
d_gene: .
j_gene: TRBJ1-5
CDR3aa: CASSVRGSGPQHF
CDR3nt: TGTGCCAGCAGTGTAAGGGGTAGCGGGCCCCAGCATTTT

v_gene: TRBV30
abundance: .
d_gene: .
j_gene: TRBJ1-2
CDR3aa: CAWSKDLNYGYTF
CDR3nt: TGTGCCTGGAGTAAGGACCTAAACTATGGCTACACCTTC

v_gene: TRBV11-3
abundance: .
d_gene: .
j_gene: TRBJ2-5
CDR3aa: CASSFPMGETQYF
CDR3nt: TGTGCCAGCAGCTTCCCGATGGGGGAGACCCAGTACTTC

v_gene: TRBV5-1
abundance: once
d_gene: TRBD2
j_gene: TRBJ2-1
CDR3aa: CASSPAVGVSGSNSYNEQFF
CDR3nt: TGCGCCAGCAGCCCCGCGGTAGGGGTAAGCGGGAGTAACTCCTACAATGAGCAGTTCTTC